The source of this T cell receptor beta chain is a study of neurological immune-mediated disorders. Germline-derived CDR1 and CDR2 are MNHEY and SMNVEV (reference sequence). CDR3 length: 13 residues. Study conclusions and caveats: HTLV-1-associated myelopathy had the most TCR clonal expansion, whereas multiple sclerosis had the least (lower than in healthy controls).

As to time point: longitudinal time-point 2. The cDNA was synthesized by means of template-switch 5'RACE, which was carried out with 10-nucleotide random UMIs. TCRdb fed the 5' RACE reads into MiXCR, producing one record per CDR3 protein. There are more than 55,000 distinct CDR3 sequences in the sample; 8.5% to 10% occur only once, and 12% lies in the top ten. In the case of this clonotype: Its antigen is not known. A junction boundary mismatches the germline segment, possibly from a read error.

The chain uses TRBV27 and TRBJ2-1; D remains ambiguous. The sequence came from a man aged 25 to 40 in good health. The sample comprised PBMCs. The CDR3 sequence is CDSSPTSYNEQLF. The DNA for the CDR3 is TGTGACAGCAGTCCTACCTCCTACAATGAGCAGTTATTC.